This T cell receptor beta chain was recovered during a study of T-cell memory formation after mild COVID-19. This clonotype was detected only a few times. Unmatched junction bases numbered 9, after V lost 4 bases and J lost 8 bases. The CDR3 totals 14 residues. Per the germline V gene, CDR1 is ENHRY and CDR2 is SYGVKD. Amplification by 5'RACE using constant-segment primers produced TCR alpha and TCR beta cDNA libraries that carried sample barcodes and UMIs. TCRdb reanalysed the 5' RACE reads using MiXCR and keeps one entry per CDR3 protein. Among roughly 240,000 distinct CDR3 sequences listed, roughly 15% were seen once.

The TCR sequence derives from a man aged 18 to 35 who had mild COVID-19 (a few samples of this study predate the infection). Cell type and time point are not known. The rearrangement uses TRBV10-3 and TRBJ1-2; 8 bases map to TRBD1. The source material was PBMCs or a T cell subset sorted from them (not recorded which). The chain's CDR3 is CAISGQGSAKGYTF. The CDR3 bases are TGTGCCATCAGTGGACAGGGGTCGGCAAAAGGCTACACCTTC.